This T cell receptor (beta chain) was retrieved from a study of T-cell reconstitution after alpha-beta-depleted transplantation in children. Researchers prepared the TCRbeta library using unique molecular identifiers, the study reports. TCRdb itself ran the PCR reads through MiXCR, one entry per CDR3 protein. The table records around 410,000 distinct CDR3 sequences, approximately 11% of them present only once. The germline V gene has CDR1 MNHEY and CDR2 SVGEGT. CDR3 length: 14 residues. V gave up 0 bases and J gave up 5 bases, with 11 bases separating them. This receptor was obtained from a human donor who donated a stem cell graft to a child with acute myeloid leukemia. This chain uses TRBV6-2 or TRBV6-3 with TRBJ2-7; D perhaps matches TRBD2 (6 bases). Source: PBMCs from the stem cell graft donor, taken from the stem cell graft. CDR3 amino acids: CASSYSLGGDEQYF. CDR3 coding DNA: TGTGCCAGCAGTTACTCGTTGGGAGGAGACGAGCAGTACTTC.